This T cell receptor beta chain was recorded in a study of blood T cell repertoires in COVID-19. The CDR3 has 15 residues. The V gene's germline CDR1 is SGHKS and CDR2 YYEKEE (reference sequence). V was trimmed by 2 bases and J by 4 bases, leaving 13 bases between them. Clones were read by immunoSEQ multiplex PCR, and TCRdb kept only the in-frame ones, dropping some. Here the sample spans approximately 150,000 clones, 65% to 85% being singletons. Recovery among Cohort 3 donors was established by two negative PCRs, clearance, or symptom resolution. The sequence was obtained from a man between 40 and 49 years old who had recovered from COVID-19. J is TRBJ1-3 and V is TRBV5-5, with D possibly TRBD1 on 6 matching bases. The sequencing input was PBMCs or T cells enriched from blood (not recorded which). The CDR3 is CASSFQGSTGNTIYF. The CDR3 nucleotides read TGTGCCAGCAGCTTTCAGGGGAGCACGGGAAACACCATATATTTT. Based on the CDR3 plus reference TRBV5-5 and TRBJ1-3, the full variable domain is DAGVTQSPTHLIKTRGQQVTLRCSPISGHKSVSWYQQVLGQGPQFIFQYYEKEERGRGNFPDRFSARQFPNYSSELNVNALLLGDSALYLCASSFQGSTGNTIYFGEGSWLTVV.